The 24 T cell receptor beta chains below were found in one sample sequenced in a study of T-cell reconstitution after alpha-beta-depleted transplantation in children. Molecular barcoding with unique molecular identifiers was used for the TCRbeta library. TCRdb reprocessed the PCR reads via MiXCR and lists one record per CDR3 protein. The table has 250,000 to 300,000 distinct CDR3 sequences, about a tenth seen once. This specimen was PBMCs from the stem cell graft donor, taken from the stem cell graft. Receptors originate from a human donor who donated a stem cell graft to a child with SCID.

This clonotype was seen only a few times. The chain combines TRBV13 with TRBJ2-2; 8 nucleotides match TRBD1. The CDR3 has 16 amino acids. V was clipped by 3 bases and J by 5 bases; unmatched bases: 8. Germline loops: CDR1 PRHDT, CDR2 FYEKMQ (reference sequence). CDR3 in DNA: TGTGCCAGCAGCTTCCGACGACAGGGGTTAACCGGGGAGCTGTTTTTT. Encoded protein: CASSFRRQGLTGELFF.

The chain joins TRBV5-1 to TRBJ2-2; 10 bases align to TRBD1. Germline CDR1 is SGHRS and CDR2 is YFSETQ. CDR3 length equals 17 residues. Trimming at V came to 4 bases and at J to 6 bases, leaving 12 bases not matched to a gene. The CDR3 protein is CASSALPGTGVAGELFF. For the CDR3, the DNA is TGCGCCAGCAGCGCTCTACCCGGGACAGGGGTTGCCGGGGAGCTGTTTTTT. Using reference TRBV5-1 and TRBJ2-2 for the parts outside the CDR3, the full variable domain is KAGVTQTPRYLIKTRGQQVTLSCSPISGHRSVSWYQQTPGQGLQFLFEYFSETQRNKGNFPGRFSGRQFSNSRSEMNVSTLELGDSALYLCASSALPGTGVAGELFFGEGSRLTVL.

This clonotype was observed many times. The chain has TRBV27 and TRBJ2-7, with TRBD2 as a possible D gene (5 bases). CDR3 length equals 12 residues. CDR1 MNHEY and CDR2 SMNVEV come from the germline V gene (reference sequence). Trimming removed 5 bases from V and 2 bases from J, with 7 bases in between. This CDR3 reads CASSPGTYEQYF. Written as DNA, the CDR3 is TGTGCCAGCAGTCCCGGGACCTACGAGCAGTACTTC.

Regarding this clonotype: At one end the junction does not follow the germline gene, possibly because of a read error. The chain is built from TRBV5-1 and TRBJ2-7; D unclear. The germline V gene encodes CDR1 SGHRS and CDR2 YFSETQ. The CDR3 consists of 14 residues. In DNA, the CDR3 is TGCGCCAGTAGGGCGGAGCCTCAATCCTACCAGCAGTACTTC. Encoded protein: CASRAEPQSYQQYF.

The gene calls are TRBV12-3 or TRBV12-4 and TRBJ2-7; D is perhaps TRBD2 (6 bases). V lost 7 bases, J lost 3 bases, and 16 bases lay in between. There are 14 residues in the CDR3. CDR3 in amino acids: CASNQGLMLYEQYF. The CDR3 DNA is TGTGCCAGCAACCAGGGACTCATGCTCTACGAGCAGTACTTC.

The V and J genes are TRBV7-3 and TRBJ2-7; tentatively, D is TRBD1 or TRBD2 (5 bases each). Germline loops: CDR1 SGHTA, CDR2 FQGTGA. V lost 2 bases, J lost 6 bases, and 14 bases lay in between. This CDR3 has 14 amino acids. This CDR3 reads CASSLEPGTGEQYF. As DNA, the CDR3 is TGTGCCAGCAGCTTAGAGCCAGGGACGGGCGAGCAGTACTTC.

This clonotype has a handful of counts. J is TRBJ2-1 and V is TRBV12-3 or TRBV12-4; a possible D gene is TRBD1 (5 bases). The CDR3 totals 15 residues. The ends were cut back, 2 bases at V and 1 base at J, with 9 bases in the middle. CDR3 nucleotide sequence: TGTGCCAGCAGTTTATATAGGGGTTCCTACAATGAGCAGTTCTTC. This translates into CASSLYRGSYNEQFF.

J is TRBJ1-5 and V is TRBV10-3; D is undetermined. The V and J ends lost 10 bases and 4 bases respectively, with 17 bases between them. The germline gives CDR1 ENHRY, CDR2 SYGVKD. This CDR3 is 14 amino acids long. The CDR3 spells CATTMGESNQPQHF. CDR3 DNA sequence: TGTGCCACTACAATGGGTGAGTCAAATCAGCCCCAGCATTTT.

This clonotype was detected a few times. The chain carries TRBV7-2 and TRBJ2-7; D is unclear. Germline lookup yields CDR1 SGHTA and CDR2 FQGNSA. V was clipped by 5 bases and J by 10 bases, with 18 bases between them. The CDR3 spans 13 residues. As DNA, the CDR3 is TGTGCCAGCAGCACCCTATCAGGAGATCCCCAGTACTTC. Its translation: CASSTLSGDPQYF. Full variable domain (outside the CDR3, taken from reference TRBV7-2 and TRBJ2-7): GAGVSQSPSNKVTEKGKDVELRCDPISGHTALYWYRQSLGQGLEFLIYFQGNSAPDKSGLPSDRFSAERTGGSVSTLTIQRTQQEDSAVYLCASSTLSGDPQYFGPGTRLTVT.

The chain joins TRBV12-3 or TRBV12-4 to TRBJ2-2; 7 bases line up with TRBD1. V trimming: 6 bases; J trimming: 6 bases; junction bases outside the gene matches: 4. The CDR3 length is 13 residues. CDR3 loop: CASRKRGPGELFF. The CDR3 DNA is TGTGCCAGCAGAAAAAGGGGGCCCGGGGAGCTGTTTTTT.

This clonotype was picked up many times. This rearrangement joins TRBV7-9 to TRBJ2-3; TRBD2 might be the D (5 bases). Germline loops: CDR1 SEHNR, CDR2 FQNEAQ (reference sequence). V was cut by 5 bases and J by 6 bases, with 18 bases left in between. There are 15 residues in the CDR3. The DNA of the CDR3 is TGTGCCAGCAGCCCTCCGGGATCTGGGTGGGATACGCAGTATTTT. It is translated as CASSPPGSGWDTQYF.

This sequence joins TRBV6-4 and TRBJ2-3; 10 positions match TRBD2. The junction had 4 bases not matched to a gene; V was cut back by 2 bases and J by 5 bases. The V gene's germline CDR1 is MRHNA and CDR2 SNTAGT. This CDR3 has 15 amino acids. The CDR3 loop reads CASSDTAGGQDTQYF. As DNA, the CDR3 is TGTGCCAGCAGTGACACAGCGGGGGGGCAAGATACGCAGTATTTT.

This clonotype turned up a few times. The rearrangement links TRBV6-1 to TRBJ2-5; tentatively, D is TRBD2 (6 bases). This CDR3 has 13 amino acids. The V gene's germline CDR1 is MNHNS and CDR2 SASEGT. Trimming removed 8 bases from V and 5 bases from J, with 15 bases in between. The CDR3 nucleotides read TGTGCCAGCGGTGGGGTGAGCGGGGAGACCCAGTACTTC. This gives the protein CASGGVSGETQYF.

The chain employs TRBV5-6 and TRBJ2-3; TRBD2 matches 7 bases. The CDR3 totals 13 residues. CDR1 is SGHDT, CDR2 YYEEEE, per germline. Germline trimming cut 4 bases from V and 9 bases from J; bases unmatched to any gene: 8. The DNA of the CDR3 is TGTGCCAGCAGCCGGAGACTAGCTAGGACGCAGTATTTT. It specifies CASSRRLARTQYF.

This clonotype was recorded many times. The rearrangement joins TRBV7-9 to TRBJ1-1; no firm D call. This CDR3 is 15 amino acids long. Germline CDR1 and CDR2: SEHNR and FQNEAQ (reference sequence). V lost 9 bases, J lost 1 base, and 18 bases lay in between. CDR3: CASIPRLVKNTEAFF. CDR3 in DNA: TGTGCCAGTATACCTCGTTTGGTTAAGAACACTGAAGCTTTCTTT.

This chain joins TRBV20-1 and TRBJ2-7; D gene uncertain. Germline CDR1 and CDR2: DFQATT and SNEGSKA (reference sequence). This CDR3 has 13 residues. V was cut by 3 bases and J by 0 bases, with 9 bases left in between. DNA for the CDR3: TGCAGTGCTAGGGGCGACCTCTCCTACGAGCAGTACTTC. Translated: CSARGDLSYEQYF.

This clonotype was found many times. The V and J genes are TRBV27 and TRBJ2-3, with D possibly being TRBD1 (6 bases). In germline, CDR1 is MNHEY, CDR2 SMNVEV (reference sequence). Trimming shortened V by 5 bases and J by 0 bases, and 9 bases separated the two germline ends. The CDR3 contains 14 residues. DNA for the CDR3: TGTGCCAGCAGTCCCGACAGGAGCACAGATACGCAGTATTTT. Protein sequence: CASSPDRSTDTQYF.

The genes are TRBV6-4 and TRBJ2-1; D is possibly TRBD1 or TRBD2 (6 bases each). Deletions cut 5 bases from V and 4 bases from J, with 24 bases between. The germline CDR1 and CDR2 sequences are MRHNA and SNTAGT. This CDR3 contains 18 residues. CDR3 nucleotide sequence: TGTGCCAGCAGTCCAACTATGGGGGGCCCAAGCGTTTACAATGAGCAGTTCTTC. Translating it yields CASSPTMGGPSVYNEQFF.

This clonotype was recorded many times. The rearrangement uses TRBV7-9 and TRBJ2-2; D is perhaps TRBD2 (6 bases). V lost 4 bases and J 7 bases, leaving 13 bases between the germline ends. CDR1 is SEHNR and CDR2 is FQNEAQ in the germline V gene (reference sequence). The CDR3 has 14 amino acids. The CDR3 loop reads CASSSRTEGGELFF. The CDR3 coding sequence is TGTGCCAGCAGCTCTCGGACGGAGGGCGGGGAGCTGTTTTTT.

The rearrangement uses TRBV12-3 or TRBV12-4 and TRBJ2-1; 9 positions match TRBD2. V dropped 2 bases and J dropped 0; count of bases not matched to a gene: 5. The CDR3 runs to 17 residues. CDR3 sequence: CASSLSLAGTSYNEQFF. Written as DNA, the CDR3 is TGTGCCAGCAGTTTAAGCCTAGCGGGGACCTCCTACAATGAGCAGTTCTTC.

The chain links TRBV4-3 to TRBJ2-5, with 7 bases that match TRBD2. The trim removed 0 bases at V and 3 bases at J, leaving 1 base unmatched. The CDR3 is 14 residues long. Germline values: CDR1 LGHNA, CDR2 YSLEER. CDR3 sequence: CASSQDREEETQYF. The CDR3 DNA reads TGCGCCAGCAGCCAAGATCGGGAGGAAGAGACCCAGTACTTC.

The rearrangement joins TRBV5-1 to TRBJ2-1; D may be TRBD2 (6 bases). Between the trimmed V and J ends, which lost 3 bases and 5 bases, there was a span of 12 bases. The CDR3 contains 14 residues. The germline V gene has CDR1 SGHRS and CDR2 YFSETQ. The CDR3 reads CASSSGLLDNEQFF. CDR3 DNA sequence: TGCGCCAGCAGCTCGGGACTCCTAGACAATGAGCAGTTCTTC.

This clonotype was observed a few times. CDR3 protein: CASSDQRNTEAFF. DNA for the CDR3: TGTGCCAGCAGTGACCAGAGGAACACTGAAGCTTTCTTT. The genes are TRBV6-4 and TRBJ1-1; D remains ambiguous. The germline V gene has CDR1 MRHNA and CDR2 SNTAGT. Trimming stripped 2 bases from V and 1 base from J, with 5 bases between. CDR3 size: 13 residues.

This clonotype was recorded a few times. The V and J genes are TRBV6-1 and TRBJ2-2; the D is unclear. The CDR3 length is 15 residues. V was clipped by 3 bases and J by 4 bases, with 12 bases between them. Germline loops: CDR1 MNHNS, CDR2 SASEGT. The CDR3 DNA follows: TGTGCCAGCAGTGATTCCGTTCAAGTCACCGGGGAGCTGTTTTTT. This encodes CASSDSVQVTGELFF.